The T cell receptor (beta chain) described here comes from a study of shared clonotypes between healthy human individuals. Across the study: Serving as donors were a couple of women and three men, whose ages spanned 18 to 49. Study-level points and caveats: Across subsets, estimated richness was generally greater for naive than for memory populations. Relative to their counterparts shared across all four donors, non-shared clonotypes exhibited diminished generation probabilities.

Each cell subset's genomic DNA was divided evenly among several immunoSEQ plates. Produced via immunoSEQ multiplex PCR; TCRdb's table is partial and in-frame only. This sample carries 300,000 or so clones, about 74% of them seen once, and the ten largest clones take around a tenth. This clone has a single count. Antigen unknown. This CDR3 is built from 14 residues. V was pared by 1 base and J by 3 bases, with 7 bases between. Germline assignment: CDR1 MGHRA and CDR2 YSYEKL. The TCR was taken from a young man in good health. This rearrangement joins TRBV4-1 to TRBJ1-5; D is undetermined. The sample comprised memory CD4+ T cells sorted from blood. Subset given: CD45RA-negative fraction. CDR3 loop: CASSQGGPNQPQHF. CDR3 bases: TGCGCCAGCAGCCAAGGTGGGCCCAATCAGCCCCAGCATTTT.